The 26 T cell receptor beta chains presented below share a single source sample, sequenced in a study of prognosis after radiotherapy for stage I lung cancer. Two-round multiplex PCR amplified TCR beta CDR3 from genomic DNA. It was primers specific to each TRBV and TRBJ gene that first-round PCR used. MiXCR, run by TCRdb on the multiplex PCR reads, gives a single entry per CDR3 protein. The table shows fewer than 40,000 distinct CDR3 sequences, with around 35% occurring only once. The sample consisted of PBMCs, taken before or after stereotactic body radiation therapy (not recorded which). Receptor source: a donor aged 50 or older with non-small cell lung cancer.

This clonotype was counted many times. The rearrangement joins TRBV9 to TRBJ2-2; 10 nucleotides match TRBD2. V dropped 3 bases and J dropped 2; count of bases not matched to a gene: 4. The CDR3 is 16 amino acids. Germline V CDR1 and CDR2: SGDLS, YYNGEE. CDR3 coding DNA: TGTGCCAGCAGCGCAGCGGGAGGGCCAAACACCGGGGAGCTGTTTTTT. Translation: CASSAAGGPNTGELFF.

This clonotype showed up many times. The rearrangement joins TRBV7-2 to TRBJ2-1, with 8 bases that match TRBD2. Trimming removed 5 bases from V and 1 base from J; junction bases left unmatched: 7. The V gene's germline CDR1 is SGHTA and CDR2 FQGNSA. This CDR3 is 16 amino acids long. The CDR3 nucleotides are TGTGCCAGCAGCACGACTAGCGCAAATTCCTACAATGAGCAGTTCTTC. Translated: CASSTTSANSYNEQFF.

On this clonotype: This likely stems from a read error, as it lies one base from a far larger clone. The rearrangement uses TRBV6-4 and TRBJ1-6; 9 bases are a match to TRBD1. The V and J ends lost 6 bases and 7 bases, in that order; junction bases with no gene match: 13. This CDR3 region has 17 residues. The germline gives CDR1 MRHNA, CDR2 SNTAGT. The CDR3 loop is CASRTVWTGVRNSPLHF. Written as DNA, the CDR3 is TGTGCCAGCAGGACAGTATGGACAGGGGTGCGCAATTCACCCCTCCACTTT.

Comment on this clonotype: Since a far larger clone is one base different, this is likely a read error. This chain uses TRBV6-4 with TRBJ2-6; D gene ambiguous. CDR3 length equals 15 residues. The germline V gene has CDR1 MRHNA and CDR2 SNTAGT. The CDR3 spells CASSDHSSGDNVLTF. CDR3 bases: TGTGCCAGCAGTGACCACAGCTCTGGGGACAACGTCCTGACTTTC.

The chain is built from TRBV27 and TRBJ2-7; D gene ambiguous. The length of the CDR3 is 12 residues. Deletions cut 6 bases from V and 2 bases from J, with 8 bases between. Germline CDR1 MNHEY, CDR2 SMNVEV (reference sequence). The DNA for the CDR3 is TGTGCCAGCAGCTCCGGACCCTACGAGCAGTACTTC. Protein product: CASSSGPYEQYF.

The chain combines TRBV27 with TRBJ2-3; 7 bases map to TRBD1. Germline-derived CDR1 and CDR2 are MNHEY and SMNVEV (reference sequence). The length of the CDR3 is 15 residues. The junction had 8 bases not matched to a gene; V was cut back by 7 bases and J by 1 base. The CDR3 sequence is CASKYSGQGTDTQYF. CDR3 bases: TGTGCCAGCAAATATTCAGGACAGGGCACAGATACGCAGTATTTT.

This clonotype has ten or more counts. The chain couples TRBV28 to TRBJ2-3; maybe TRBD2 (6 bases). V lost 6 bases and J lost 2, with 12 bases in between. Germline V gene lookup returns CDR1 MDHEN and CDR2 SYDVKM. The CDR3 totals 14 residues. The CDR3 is CASRMAGPTDTQYF. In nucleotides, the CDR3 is TGTGCCAGCAGAATGGCGGGACCCACAGATACGCAGTATTTT.

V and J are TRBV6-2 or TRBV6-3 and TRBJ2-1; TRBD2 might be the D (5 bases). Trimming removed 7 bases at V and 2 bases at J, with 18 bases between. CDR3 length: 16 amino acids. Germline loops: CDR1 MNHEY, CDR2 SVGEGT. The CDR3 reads CASTLTPGSPYNEQFF. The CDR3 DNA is TGTGCCAGCACTCTCACCCCGGGATCGCCCTACAATGAGCAGTTCTTC.

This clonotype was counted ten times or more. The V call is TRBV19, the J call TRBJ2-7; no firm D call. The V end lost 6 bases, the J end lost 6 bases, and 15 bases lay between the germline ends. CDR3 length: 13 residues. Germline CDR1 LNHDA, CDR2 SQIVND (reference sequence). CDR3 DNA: TGTGCCAGTAGAGTAACAGAATTGGGCGAGCAGTACTTC. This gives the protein CASRVTELGEQYF. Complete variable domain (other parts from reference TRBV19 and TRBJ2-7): DGGITQSPKYLFRKEGQNVTLSCEQNLNHDAMYWYRQDPGQGLRLIYYSQIVNDFQKGDIAEGYSVSREKKESFPLTVTSAQKNPTAFYLCASRVTELGEQYFGPGTRLTVT.

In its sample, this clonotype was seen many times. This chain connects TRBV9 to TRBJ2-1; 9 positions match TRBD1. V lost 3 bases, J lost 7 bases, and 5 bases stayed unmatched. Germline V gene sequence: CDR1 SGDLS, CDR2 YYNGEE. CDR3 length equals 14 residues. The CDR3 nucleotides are TGTGCCAGCAGCGCCGGGACAGGGTGGAATGAGCAGTTCTTC. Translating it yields CASSAGTGWNEQFF.

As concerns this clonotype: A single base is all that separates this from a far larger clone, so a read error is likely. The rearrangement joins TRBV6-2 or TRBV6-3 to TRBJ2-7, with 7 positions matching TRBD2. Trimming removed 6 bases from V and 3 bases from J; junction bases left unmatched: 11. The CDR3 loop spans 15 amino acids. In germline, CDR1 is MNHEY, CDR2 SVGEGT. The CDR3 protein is CASSLVSGKGYEQYF. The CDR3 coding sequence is TGTGCCAGCAGCTTAGTGAGCGGGAAGGGCTACGAGCAGTACTTC.

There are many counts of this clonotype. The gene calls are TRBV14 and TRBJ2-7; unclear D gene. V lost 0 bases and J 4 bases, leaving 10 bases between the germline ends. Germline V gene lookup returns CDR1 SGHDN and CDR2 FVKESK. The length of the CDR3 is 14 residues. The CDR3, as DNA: TGTGCCAGCAGCCAAGACCCGGCGATGTACGAGCAGTACTTC. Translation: CASSQDPAMYEQYF.

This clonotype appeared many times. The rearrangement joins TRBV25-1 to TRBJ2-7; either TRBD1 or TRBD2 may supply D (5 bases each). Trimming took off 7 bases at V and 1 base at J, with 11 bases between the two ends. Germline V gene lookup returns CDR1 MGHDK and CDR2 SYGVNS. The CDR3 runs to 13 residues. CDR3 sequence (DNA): TGTGCCAGCACGGGACCAGATTCCTACGAGCAGTACTTC. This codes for CASTGPDSYEQYF.

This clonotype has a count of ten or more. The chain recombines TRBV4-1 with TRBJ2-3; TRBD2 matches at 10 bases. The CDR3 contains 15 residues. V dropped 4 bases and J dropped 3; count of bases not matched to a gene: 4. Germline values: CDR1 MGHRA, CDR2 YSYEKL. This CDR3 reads CASSLAGGRTDTQYF. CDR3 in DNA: TGCGCCAGCAGCCTAGCGGGAGGTAGGACAGATACGCAGTATTTT.

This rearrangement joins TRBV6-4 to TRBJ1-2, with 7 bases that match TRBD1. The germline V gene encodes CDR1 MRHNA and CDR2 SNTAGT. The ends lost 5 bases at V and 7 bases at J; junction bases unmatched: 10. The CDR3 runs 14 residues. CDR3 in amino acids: CASSYGQEASGYTF. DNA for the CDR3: TGTGCCAGCAGTTATGGACAGGAGGCTAGTGGCTACACCTTC.

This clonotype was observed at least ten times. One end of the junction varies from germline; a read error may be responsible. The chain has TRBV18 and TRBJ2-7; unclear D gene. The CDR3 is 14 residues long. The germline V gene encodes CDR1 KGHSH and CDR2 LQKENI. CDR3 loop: CASSPPATRYEQYF. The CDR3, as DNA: TGTGCCAGCTCCCCACCGGCTACGCGATACGAGCAGTACTTC.

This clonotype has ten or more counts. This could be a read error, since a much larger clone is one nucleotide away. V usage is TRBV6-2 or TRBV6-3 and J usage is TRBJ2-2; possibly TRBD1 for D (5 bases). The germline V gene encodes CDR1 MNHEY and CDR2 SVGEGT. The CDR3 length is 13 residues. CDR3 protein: CANSYVRAGELFF. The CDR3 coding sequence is TGTGCCAACAGTTACGTCAGGGCCGGGGAGCTGTTTTTT.

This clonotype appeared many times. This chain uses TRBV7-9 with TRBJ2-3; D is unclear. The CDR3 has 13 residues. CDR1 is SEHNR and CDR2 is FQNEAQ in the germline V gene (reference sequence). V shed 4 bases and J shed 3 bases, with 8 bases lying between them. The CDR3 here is CASSSKGTDTQYF. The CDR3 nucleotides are TGTGCCAGCAGCTCGAAGGGTACAGATACGCAGTATTTT. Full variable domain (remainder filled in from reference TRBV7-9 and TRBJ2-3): DTGVSQNPRHKITKRGQNVTFRCDPISEHNRLYWYRQTLGQGPEFLTYFQNEAQLEKSRLLSDRFSAERPKGSFSTLEIQRTEQGDSAMYLCASSSKGTDTQYFGPGTRLTVL.

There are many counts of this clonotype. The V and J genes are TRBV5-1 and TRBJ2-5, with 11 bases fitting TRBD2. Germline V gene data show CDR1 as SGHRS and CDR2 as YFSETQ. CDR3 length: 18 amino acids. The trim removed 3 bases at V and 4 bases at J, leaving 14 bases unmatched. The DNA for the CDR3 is TGCGCCAGCAGCTATGAAAGGACTAGCGGGTCGTTACGAGAGACCCAGTACTTC. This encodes CASSYERTSGSLRETQYF.

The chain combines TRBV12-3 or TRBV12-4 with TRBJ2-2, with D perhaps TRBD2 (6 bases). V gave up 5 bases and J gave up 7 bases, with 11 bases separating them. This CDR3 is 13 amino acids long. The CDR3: CASSILADGELFF. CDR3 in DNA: TGTGCCAGCAGTATACTAGCCGACGGGGAGCTGTTTTTT.

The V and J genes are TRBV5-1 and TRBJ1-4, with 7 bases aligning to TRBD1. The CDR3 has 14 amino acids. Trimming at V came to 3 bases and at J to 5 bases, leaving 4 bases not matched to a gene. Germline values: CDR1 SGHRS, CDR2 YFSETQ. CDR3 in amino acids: CASSSGTVNEKLFF. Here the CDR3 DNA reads TGCGCCAGCAGCTCCGGGACAGTGAATGAAAAACTGTTTTTT.

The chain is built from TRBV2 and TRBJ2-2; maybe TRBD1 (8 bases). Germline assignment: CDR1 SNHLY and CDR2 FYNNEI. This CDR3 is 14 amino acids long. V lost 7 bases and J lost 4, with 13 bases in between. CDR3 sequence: CASKQGEGTGELFF. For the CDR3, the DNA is TGTGCCAGCAAACAGGGGGAGGGCACCGGGGAGCTGTTTTTT.

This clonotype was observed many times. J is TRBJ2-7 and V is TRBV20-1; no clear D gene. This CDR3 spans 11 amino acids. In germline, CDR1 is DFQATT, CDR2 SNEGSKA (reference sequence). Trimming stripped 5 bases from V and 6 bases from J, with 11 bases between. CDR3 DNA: TGCAGTGCTGCGCCCATCCGCGAGCAGTACTTC. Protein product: CSAAPIREQYF.

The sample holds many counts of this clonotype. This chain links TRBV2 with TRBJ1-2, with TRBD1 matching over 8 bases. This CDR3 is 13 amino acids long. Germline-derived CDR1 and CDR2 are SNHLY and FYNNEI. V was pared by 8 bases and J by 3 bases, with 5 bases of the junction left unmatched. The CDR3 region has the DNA TGTGCCAGCGGCTCAGGGGGCTACTATGGCTACACCTTC. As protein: CASGSGGYYGYTF.

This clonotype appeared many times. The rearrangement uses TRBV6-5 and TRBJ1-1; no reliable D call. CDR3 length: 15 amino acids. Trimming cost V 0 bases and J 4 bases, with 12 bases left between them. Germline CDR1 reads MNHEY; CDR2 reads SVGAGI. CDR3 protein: CASSYSTTFSTEAFF. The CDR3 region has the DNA TGTGCCAGCAGTTACTCTACCACGTTTTCCACTGAAGCTTTCTTT.

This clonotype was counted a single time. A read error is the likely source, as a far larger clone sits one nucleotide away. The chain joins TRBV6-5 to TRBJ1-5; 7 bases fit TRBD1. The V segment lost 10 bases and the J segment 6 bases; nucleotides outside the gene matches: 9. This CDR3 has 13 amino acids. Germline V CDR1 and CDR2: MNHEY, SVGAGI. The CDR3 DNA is TGTGCCAACAGAACAGGGGAGGGTCAGCCCCAGCATTTT. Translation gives CANRTGEGQPQHF.